This T cell receptor (beta chain) emerged from a study of blood T cell repertoires in COVID-19. Overall study context: PBMCs, B-cell-depleted T cells, or T cells provided the cDNA or gDNA that made up the material.

Participant age was about 18 to 89 years, and participants resided in about two dozen US areas. Germline V gives CDR1 MNHEY, CDR2 SVGAGI. The CDR3 is made up of 12 amino acids. With 4 bases removed from V and 10 bases from J, the gap between germline ends came to 8 bases. The protocol was immunoSEQ multiplex PCR, while the TCRdb copy is restricted to in-frame clones and leaves out a portion. The sample holds 200,000 to 250,000 clones, 80% to 90% seen once. The chain is built from TRBV6-5 and TRBJ1-6; no definite D call. Sequencing used PBMCs or T cells enriched from blood (not recorded which). The receptor was isolated from a woman aged 25 to 39 who had recovered from COVID-19. CDR3 bases: TGTGCCAGCAGTTCGTCGGGATCACCCCTCCACTTT. This encodes CASSSSGSPLHF.